This T cell receptor beta chain was recorded in a study of low-dose radiotherapy and immunotherapy resistance in tumors. Background on the study: Dosing for Cohort 2 consisted of 1 Gy per fraction every two weeks, reaching a total of 13 Gy over 26 weeks.

This sample's time point: before trial treatment. This clonotype has ten or more counts. The germline gives CDR1 SGHVS, CDR2 FNYEAQ. CDR3 length equals 18 residues. Germline trimming cut 2 bases from V and 5 bases from J; bases unmatched to any gene: 12. Both a constant-region primer and a V-primer adapter served to amplify TCRs across roughly 21 PCR cycles. TCRdb re-called the reads through MiXCR, storing one row per CDR3 protein. The sample includes fewer than 60,000 distinct CDR3 sequences, 10% to 15% of them seen just once. The source is a female donor with ovarian cancer. This specimen consisted of PBMCs, obtained before treatment. The chain combines TRBV7-6 with TRBJ2-1, with 10 bases matching TRBD1. CDR3 coding DNA: TGTGCCAGCAGCTTATTTTCGGGGGGGACAGGGGTAAACAATGAGCAGTTCTTC. The encoded protein is CASSLFSGGTGVNNEQFF.